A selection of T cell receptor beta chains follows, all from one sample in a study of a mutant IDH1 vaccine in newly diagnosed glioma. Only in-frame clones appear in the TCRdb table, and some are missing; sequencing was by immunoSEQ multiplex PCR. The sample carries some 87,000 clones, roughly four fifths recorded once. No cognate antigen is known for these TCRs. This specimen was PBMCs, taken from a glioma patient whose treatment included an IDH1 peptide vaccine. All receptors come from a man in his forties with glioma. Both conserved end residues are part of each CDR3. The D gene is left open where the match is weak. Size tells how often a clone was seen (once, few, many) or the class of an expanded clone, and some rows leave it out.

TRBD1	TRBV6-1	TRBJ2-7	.	TGTGCCAGCAGTGAGAGGACAGGTCTCGACGAGCAGTACTTC	CASSERTGLDEQYF
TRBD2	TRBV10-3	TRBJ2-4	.	TGTGCCATCAGTGGAGGTCTATCGCGGGAGGGTCCCAAAAACATTCAGTACTTC	CAISGGLSREGPKNIQYF
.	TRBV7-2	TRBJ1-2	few	TGTGCCAGCAGCTTAGATAATCAGGGCAACTATGGCTACACCTTC	CASSLDNQGNYGYTF
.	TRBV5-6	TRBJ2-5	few	TGTGCCAGCAGCCTGACGACTACATTTTCAGGGGAGACCCAGTACTTC	CASSLTTTFSGETQYF
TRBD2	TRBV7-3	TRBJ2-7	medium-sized	TGTGCCAGCAGCTTAGGCGGGAGTCATTTCGAGCAGTACTTC	CASSLGGSHFEQYF
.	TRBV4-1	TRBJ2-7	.	TGCGCCAGCAGCCAAGTCAAGGCATCCTACGAGCAGTACTTC	CASSQVKASYEQYF
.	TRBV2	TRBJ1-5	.	TGTGCCAGCAGTTCGGATAGCAATCAGCCCCAGCATTTT	CASSSDSNQPQHF
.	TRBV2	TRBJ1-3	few	TGTGCCAGGGCGACTGGACGTGGAAACACCATATATTTT	CARATGRGNTIYF
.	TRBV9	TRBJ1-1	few	TGTGCCAGCAGCGTAGAACCAGGGTCGACCACTGAAGCTTTCTTT	CASSVEPGSTTEAFF
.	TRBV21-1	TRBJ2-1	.	TGTGCCAGCAGGGGATTACGGGAGGCCCTGGGCTACAATGAGCAGTTCTTC	CASRGLREALGYNEQFF
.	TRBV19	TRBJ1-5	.	TGTGCCAGTAGTATTGAGGGGCTTCAGCCCCAGCATTTT	CASSIEGLQPQHF
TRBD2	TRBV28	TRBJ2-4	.	TGTGCCAGCAGTTCCGAAACAGGGACGGGAGGGCCAACCAAAAACATTCAGTACTTC	CASSSETGTGGPTKNIQYF
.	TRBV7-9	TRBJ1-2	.	TGTGCCAGCAGCCCCGAAATTAATTGGGAGCATGGCTACACCTTC	CASSPEINWEHGYTF
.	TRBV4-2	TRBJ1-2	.	TGTGCCAGCAGCCAAGATGTGGGGGGGAACTATGGCTACACCTTC	CASSQDVGGNYGYTF
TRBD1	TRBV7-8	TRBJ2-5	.	TGTGCCAGCAGCTTAAGAGGGACAGGGGGCGGCCGGGGAGAGACCCAGTACTTC	CASSLRGTGGGRGETQYF
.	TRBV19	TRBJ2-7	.	TGTGCCAGTAGTTCCTCCCATTGGTCCTACGAGCAGTACTTC	CASSSSHWSYEQYF
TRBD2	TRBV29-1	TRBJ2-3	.	TGCAGCGTTGAGATTCCGGGACTAGCGGGAGTGCCAGATACGCAGTATTTT	CSVEIPGLAGVPDTQYF
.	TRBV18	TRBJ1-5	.	TGTGCCAGCTCACCAGCAGAGAATCAGCCCCAGCATTTT	CASSPAENQPQHF
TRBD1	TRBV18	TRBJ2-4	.	TGTGCCAGCTCACCGGGACAGGGGACGGACATTCAGTACTTC	CASSPGQGTDIQYF
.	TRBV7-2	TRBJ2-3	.	TGTGCCAGCACCCTTAGGGGGGGTCTCCCAGATACGCAGTATTTT	CASTLRGGLPDTQYF
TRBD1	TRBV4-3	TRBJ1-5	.	TGCGCCAGCAGCCGGGACAGGGTAAGCAATCAGCCCCAGCATTTT	CASSRDRVSNQPQHF
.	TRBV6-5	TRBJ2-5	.	TGTGCCAGCAGGTCCGGGCAGTCGGGTAGGAAGACCCAGTACTTC	CASRSGQSGRKTQYF
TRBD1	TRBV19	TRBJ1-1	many	TGTGCCAGTACCAAAGGGGGCAGTATGAACACTGAAGCTTTCTTT	CASTKGGSMNTEAFF
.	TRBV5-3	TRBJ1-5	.	TGTGCCAGAAGCTTGACTCAGCTCAGAAGTGGCAATCAGCCCCAGCATTTT	CARSLTQLRSGNQPQHF
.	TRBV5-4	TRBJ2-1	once	TGTGCCAGCAGCGACGGTGCTATTTCCTACAATGAGCAGTTCTTC	CASSDGAISYNEQFF
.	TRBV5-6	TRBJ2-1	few	TGTGCCAGCAGCGAGGTGGCAAGTGAGCAGTTCTTC	CASSEVASEQFF
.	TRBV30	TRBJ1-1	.	TGTGCCTGGAGCAACAGTGCGAAAGCTTTCTTT	CAWSNSAKAFF
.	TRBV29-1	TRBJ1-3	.	TGCAGCGTTGACGAGGGGTTACAAAACACCATATATTTT	CSVDEGLQNTIYF
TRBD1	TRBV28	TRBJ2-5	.	TGTGCCAGCAGTTTATCCGGGACAGGGACAGAGACCCAGTACTTC	CASSLSGTGTETQYF
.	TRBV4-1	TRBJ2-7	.	TGCGCCAGCAGCCAATCCAGGGCTCTTTCCTACGAGCAGTACTTC	CASSQSRALSYEQYF
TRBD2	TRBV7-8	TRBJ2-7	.	TGTGCCGGCAGCGAACCGGGACTAAACTCCTACGAGCAGTACTTC	CAGSEPGLNSYEQYF
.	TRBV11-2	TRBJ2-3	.	TGTGCCAGCAGCCCCGGGACAACTGATACGCAGTATTTT	CASSPGTTDTQYF
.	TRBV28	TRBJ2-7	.	TGTGCCAGCAGTTTAATTGAGAGTTCCTACGAGCAGTACTTC	CASSLIESSYEQYF
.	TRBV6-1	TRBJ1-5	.	TGTGCCAGCAGTGAAGCGAGGGGTCGAGGTCAGCCCCAGCATTTT	CASSEARGRGQPQHF
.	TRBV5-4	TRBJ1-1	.	TGTGCCAGCAGCCCTGGCGCGCCCAACACTGAAGCTTTCTTT	CASSPGAPNTEAFF
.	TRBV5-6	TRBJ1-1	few	TGTGCCAGCAGCTTATCGGGGTATACTGAAGCTTTCTTT	CASSLSGYTEAFF
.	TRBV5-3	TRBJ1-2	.	TGTGCCAGAAGCTTGCGGCATCAGAATGGCTACACCTTC	CARSLRHQNGYTF
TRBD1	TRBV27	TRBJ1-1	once	TGTGCCAGCAGGCTAATGACAGGGGGGAACACTGAAGCTTTCTTT	CASRLMTGGNTEAFF
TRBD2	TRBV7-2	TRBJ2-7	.	TGTGCCAGCAGCTCCGGGGGGTTCCTCTACGAGCAGTACTTC	CASSSGGFLYEQYF
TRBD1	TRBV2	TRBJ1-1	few	TGTGCCATGCGAGACTCCGGGACAGGTGAAGCTTTCTTT	CAMRDSGTGEAFF
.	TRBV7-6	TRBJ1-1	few	TGTGCCAGCAGCTTAGAACCCGGGGGCGAGGACGCTTTCTTT	CASSLEPGGEDAFF
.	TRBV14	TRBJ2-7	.	TGTGCCAGCAGCCAAGATTCCGTGTACGAGCAGTACTTC	CASSQDSVYEQYF
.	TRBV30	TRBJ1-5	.	TGTGCCTGGAGTTCGGGGGCTGGTCCTCAGCCCCAGCATTTT	CAWSSGAGPQPQHF
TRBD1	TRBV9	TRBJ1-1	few	TGTGCCAGCAGCGCTGGACAGGTTTCCGAAGCTTTCTTT	CASSAGQVSEAFF
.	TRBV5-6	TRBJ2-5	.	TGTGCCAGCAGCTTGGGACCCCGACAAGAGACCCAGTACTTC	CASSLGPRQETQYF
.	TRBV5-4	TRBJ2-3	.	TGTGCCAGCAGCTTCGGAGCAGTACGCACAGATACGCAGTATTTT	CASSFGAVRTDTQYF
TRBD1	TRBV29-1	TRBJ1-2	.	TGCAGCGTTGAGTTGACAGGGGGGGACTATGGCTACACCTTC	CSVELTGGDYGYTF
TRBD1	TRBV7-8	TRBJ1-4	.	TGTGCCAGCAGCTTATCAACAGGGGCAAGTGAAAAACTGTTTTTT	CASSLSTGASEKLFF
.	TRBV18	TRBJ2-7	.	TGTGCCAGCTCACCCGGGGGGCAGGGGGCTCGTGAGCAGTACTTC	CASSPGGQGAREQYF
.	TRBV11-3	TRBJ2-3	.	TGTGCCAGCAGCTTCGGGCAGGGGGGGGATACGCAGTATTTT	CASSFGQGGDTQYF
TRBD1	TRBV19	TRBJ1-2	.	TGTGCCAGTAGTATAGGGCCAGGGGGCGCGTATGACTATGGCTACACCTTC	CASSIGPGGAYDYGYTF